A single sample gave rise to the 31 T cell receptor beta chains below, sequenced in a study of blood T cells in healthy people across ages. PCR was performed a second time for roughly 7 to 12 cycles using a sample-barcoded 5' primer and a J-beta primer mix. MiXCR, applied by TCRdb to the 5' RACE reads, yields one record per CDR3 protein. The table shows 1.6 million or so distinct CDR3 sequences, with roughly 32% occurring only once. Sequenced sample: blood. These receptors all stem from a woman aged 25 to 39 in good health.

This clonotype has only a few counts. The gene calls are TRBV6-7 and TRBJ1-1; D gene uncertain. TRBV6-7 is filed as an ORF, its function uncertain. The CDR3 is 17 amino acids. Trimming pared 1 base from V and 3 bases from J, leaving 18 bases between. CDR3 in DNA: TGTGCCAGCAGTTACTGCCACGTGAGGATTGAGGACACTGAAGCTTTCTTT. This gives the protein CASSYCHVRIEDTEAFF.

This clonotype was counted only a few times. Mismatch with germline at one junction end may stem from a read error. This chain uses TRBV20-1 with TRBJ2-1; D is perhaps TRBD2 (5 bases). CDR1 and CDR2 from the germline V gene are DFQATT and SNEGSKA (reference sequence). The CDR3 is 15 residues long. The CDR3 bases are TGCAGTGCCGGCCGCCCACTAGTAGCCAACAATGGGCAGTTCTTC. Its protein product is CSAGRPLVANNGQFF.

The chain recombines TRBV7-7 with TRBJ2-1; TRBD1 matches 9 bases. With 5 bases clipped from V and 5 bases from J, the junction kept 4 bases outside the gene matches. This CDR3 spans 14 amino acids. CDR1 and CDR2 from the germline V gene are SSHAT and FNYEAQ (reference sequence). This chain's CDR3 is CASSQDRGNNEQFF. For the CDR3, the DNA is TGTGCCAGCAGCCAGGACAGGGGAAACAATGAGCAGTTCTTC.

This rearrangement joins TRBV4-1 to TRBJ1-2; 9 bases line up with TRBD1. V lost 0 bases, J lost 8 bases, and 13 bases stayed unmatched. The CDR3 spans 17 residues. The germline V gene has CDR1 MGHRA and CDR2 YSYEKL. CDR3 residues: CASSQDIVGQGSGGYTF. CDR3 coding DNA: TGCGCCAGCAGCCAAGATATTGTCGGACAGGGGTCGGGCGGCTACACCTTC.

CDR3 protein: CASILTQNTGELFF. The CDR3 region has the DNA TGTGCCAGCATATTAACTCAGAACACCGGGGAGCTGTTTTTT. V and J are TRBV6-6 and TRBJ2-2; D uncertain. CDR3 length: 14 amino acids. Trimming removed 7 bases from V and 1 base from J, with 10 bases in between. Germline CDR1 MNHNY, CDR2 SVGAGI (reference sequence).

CDR3 residues: CAISPGTGHTDTQYF. The CDR3 coding sequence is TGTGCCATCAGCCCGGGGACGGGGCACACAGATACGCAGTATTTT. The chain employs TRBV10-3 and TRBJ2-3; TRBD1 or TRBD2 may be the D gene (5 bases each). CDR1 and CDR2 from the germline V gene are ENHRY and SYGVKD. Trimming took 6 bases from V and 2 from J, leaving 15 bases between them. The length of the CDR3 is 15 residues.

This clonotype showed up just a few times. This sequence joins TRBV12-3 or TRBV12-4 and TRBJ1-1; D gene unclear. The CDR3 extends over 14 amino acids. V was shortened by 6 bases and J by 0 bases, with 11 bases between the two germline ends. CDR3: CASSPRIMNTEAFF. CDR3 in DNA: TGTGCCAGCAGCCCCAGAATCATGAACACTGAAGCTTTCTTT.

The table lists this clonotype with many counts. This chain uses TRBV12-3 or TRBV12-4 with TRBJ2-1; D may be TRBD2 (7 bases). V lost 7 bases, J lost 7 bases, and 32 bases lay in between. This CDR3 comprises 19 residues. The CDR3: CASTEGGGPLLAKENEQFF. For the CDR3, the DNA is TGTGCCAGCACCGAGGGGGGAGGGCCCCTTTTAGCTAAAGAAAATGAGCAGTTCTTC.

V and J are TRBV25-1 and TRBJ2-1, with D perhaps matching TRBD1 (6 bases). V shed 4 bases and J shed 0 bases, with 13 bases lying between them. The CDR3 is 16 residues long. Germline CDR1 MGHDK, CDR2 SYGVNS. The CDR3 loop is CASSGTGKSSYNEQFF. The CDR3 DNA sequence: TGTGCCAGCAGTGGAACAGGGAAAAGCTCCTACAATGAGCAGTTCTTC.

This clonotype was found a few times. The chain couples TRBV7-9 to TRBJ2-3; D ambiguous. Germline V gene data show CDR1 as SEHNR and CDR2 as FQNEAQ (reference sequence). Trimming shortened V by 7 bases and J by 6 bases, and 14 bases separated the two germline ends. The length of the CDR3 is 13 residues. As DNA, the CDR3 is TGTGCCAGCACCCTCCCGGTCAAGGATACGCAGTATTTT. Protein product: CASTLPVKDTQYF.

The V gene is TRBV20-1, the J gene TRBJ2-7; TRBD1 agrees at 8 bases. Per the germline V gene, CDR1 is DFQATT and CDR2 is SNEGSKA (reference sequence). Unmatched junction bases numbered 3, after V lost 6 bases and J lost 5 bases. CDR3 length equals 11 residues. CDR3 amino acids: CSATTGDEQYF. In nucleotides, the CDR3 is TGCAGTGCCACGACAGGGGACGAGCAGTACTTC.

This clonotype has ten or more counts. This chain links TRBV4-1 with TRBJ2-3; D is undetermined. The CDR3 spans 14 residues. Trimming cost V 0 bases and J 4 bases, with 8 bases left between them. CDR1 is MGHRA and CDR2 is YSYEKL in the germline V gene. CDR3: CASSQERVSDTQYF. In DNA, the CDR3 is TGCGCCAGCAGCCAAGAAAGAGTTTCAGATACGCAGTATTTT.

The CDR3 DNA sequence: TGTGCCAGCAGCTTAGTAGACGGGTACCAAGAGACCCAGTACTTC. It yields the protein CASSLVDGYQETQYF. The rearrangement joins TRBV11-2 to TRBJ2-5; the D is unclear. Germline values: CDR1 SGHAT, CDR2 FQNNGV. Trimming removed 1 base at V and 0 bases at J, with 9 bases between. CDR3 length: 15 amino acids. The variable domain in full, with the rest retrieved from reference TRBV11-2 and TRBJ2-5, is EAGVAQSPRYKIIEKRQSVAFWCNPISGHATLYWYQQILGQGPKLLIQFQNNGVVDDSQLPKDRFSAERLKGVDSTLKIQPAKLEDSAVYLCASSLVDGYQETQYFGPGTRLLVL.

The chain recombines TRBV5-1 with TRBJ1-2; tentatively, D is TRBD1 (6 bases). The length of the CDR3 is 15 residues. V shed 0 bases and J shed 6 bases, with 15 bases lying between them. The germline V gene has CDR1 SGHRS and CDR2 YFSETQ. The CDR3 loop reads CASSLVAGAVDGYTF. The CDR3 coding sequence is TGCGCCAGCAGCTTGGTGGCGGGGGCGGTGGATGGCTACACCTTC.

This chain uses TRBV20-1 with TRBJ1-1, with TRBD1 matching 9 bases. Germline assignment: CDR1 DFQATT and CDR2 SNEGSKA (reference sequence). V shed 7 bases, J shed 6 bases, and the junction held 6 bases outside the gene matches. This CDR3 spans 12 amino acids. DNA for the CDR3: TGCAGTGTCCCGGACAGGGGCTCTGAAGCTTTCTTT. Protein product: CSVPDRGSEAFF.

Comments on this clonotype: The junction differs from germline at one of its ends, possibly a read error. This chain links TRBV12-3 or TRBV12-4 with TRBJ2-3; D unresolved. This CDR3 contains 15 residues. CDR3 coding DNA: TGTGCCAGCATCCATGGACGCCTGAGCGCAGATGCGCAGTATTTT. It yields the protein CASIHGRLSADAQYF.

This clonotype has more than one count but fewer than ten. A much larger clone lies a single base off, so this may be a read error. Here the CDR3 DNA reads TGCAGTGGGGGGGCGAACAACGGCAATGGGCAGTTCTTC. Encoded protein: CSGGANNGNGQFF. This sequence joins TRBV20-1 and TRBJ2-1; D possibly uses TRBD1 or TRBD2 (6 bases each). Germline CDR1 DFQATT, CDR2 SNEGSKA (reference sequence). The CDR3 is 13 residues long.

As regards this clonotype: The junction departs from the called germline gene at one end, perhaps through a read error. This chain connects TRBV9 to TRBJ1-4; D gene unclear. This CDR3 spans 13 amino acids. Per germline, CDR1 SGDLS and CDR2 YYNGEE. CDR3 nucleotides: TGTGCCTGCAGCGTAGGGTTCGGGGAAAAACTGTTTTTT. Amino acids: CACSVGFGEKLFF.

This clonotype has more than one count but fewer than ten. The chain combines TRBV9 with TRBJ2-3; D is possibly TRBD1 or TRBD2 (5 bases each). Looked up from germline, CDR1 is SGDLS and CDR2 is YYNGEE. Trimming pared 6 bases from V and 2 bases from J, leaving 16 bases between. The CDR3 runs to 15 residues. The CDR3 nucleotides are TGTGCCAGCACGACCCGGGACGAATACACAGATACGCAGTATTTT. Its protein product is CASTTRDEYTDTQYF.

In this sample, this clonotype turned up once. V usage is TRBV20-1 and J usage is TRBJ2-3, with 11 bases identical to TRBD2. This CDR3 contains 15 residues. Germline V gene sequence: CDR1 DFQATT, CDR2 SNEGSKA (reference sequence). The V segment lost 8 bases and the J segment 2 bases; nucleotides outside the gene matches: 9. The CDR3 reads CSTTIAGGLTDTQYF. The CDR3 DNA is TGCAGTACAACGATAGCGGGAGGGCTCACAGATACGCAGTATTTT.

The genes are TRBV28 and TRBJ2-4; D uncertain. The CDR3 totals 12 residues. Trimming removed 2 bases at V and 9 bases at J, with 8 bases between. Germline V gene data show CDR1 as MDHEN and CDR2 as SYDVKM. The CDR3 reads CASSLVPSIQYF. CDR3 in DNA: TGTGCCAGCAGTTTAGTACCTAGCATTCAGTACTTC.

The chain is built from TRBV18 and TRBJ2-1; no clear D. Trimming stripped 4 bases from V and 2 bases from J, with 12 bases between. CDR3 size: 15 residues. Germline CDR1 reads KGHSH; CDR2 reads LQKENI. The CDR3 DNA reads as TGTGCCAGCTCACTTAACATAGGACCCTACAATGAGCAGTTCTTC. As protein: CASSLNIGPYNEQFF.

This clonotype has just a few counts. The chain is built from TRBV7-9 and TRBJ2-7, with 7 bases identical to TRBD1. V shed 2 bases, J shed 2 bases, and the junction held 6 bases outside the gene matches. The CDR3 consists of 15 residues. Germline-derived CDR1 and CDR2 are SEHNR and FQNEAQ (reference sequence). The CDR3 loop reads CASSLSGQAPYEQYF. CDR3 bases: TGTGCCAGCAGCTTATCCGGACAGGCCCCCTACGAGCAGTACTTC. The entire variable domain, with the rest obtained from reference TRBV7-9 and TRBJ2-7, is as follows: DTGVSQNPRHKITKRGQNVTFRCDPISEHNRLYWYRQTLGQGPEFLTYFQNEAQLEKSRLLSDRFSAERPKGSFSTLEIQRTEQGDSAMYLCASSLSGQAPYEQYFGPGTRLTVT.

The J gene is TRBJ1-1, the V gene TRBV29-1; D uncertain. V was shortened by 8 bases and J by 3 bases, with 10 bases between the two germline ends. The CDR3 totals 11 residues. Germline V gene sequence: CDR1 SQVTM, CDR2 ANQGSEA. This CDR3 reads CSLTPDTEAFF. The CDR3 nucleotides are TGCAGCTTGACTCCGGACACTGAAGCTTTCTTT.

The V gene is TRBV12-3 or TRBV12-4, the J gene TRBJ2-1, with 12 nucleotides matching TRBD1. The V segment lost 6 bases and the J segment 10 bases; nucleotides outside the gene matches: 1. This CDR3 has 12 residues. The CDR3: CASRGQGAEQFF. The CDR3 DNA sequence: TGTGCCAGCAGGGGACAGGGGGCAGAGCAGTTCTTC.

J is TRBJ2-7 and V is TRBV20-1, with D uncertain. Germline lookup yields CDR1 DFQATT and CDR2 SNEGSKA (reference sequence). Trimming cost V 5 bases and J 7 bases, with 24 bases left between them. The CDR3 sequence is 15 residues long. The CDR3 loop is CSAPNGESRSEEQYF. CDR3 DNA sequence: TGCAGTGCTCCTAATGGAGAATCTCGGTCGGAAGAGCAGTACTTC.

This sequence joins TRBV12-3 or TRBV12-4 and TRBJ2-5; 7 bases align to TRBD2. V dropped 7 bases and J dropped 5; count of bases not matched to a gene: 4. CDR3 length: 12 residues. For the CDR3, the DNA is TGTGCCAGCAATGGCGGGGGTGAGACCCAGTACTTC. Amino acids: CASNGGGETQYF.

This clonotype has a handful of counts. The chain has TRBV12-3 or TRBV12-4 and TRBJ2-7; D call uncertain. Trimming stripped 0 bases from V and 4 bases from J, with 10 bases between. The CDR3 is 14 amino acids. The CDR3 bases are TGTGCCAGCAGTTTAGCGGGTACAAGATACGAGCAGTACTTC. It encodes CASSLAGTRYEQYF.

For the CDR3, the DNA is TGTGCCAGCAGCCAGCGGGACAGGGTCGGGTCCGAGCAGTACTTC. Translated, it gives CASSQRDRVGSEQYF. This chain uses TRBV3-1 with TRBJ2-7; 9 bases fit TRBD1. CDR1 is LGHDT, CDR2 YNNKEL, per germline (reference sequence). V lost 3 bases and J lost 6; bases outside the gene matches: 9. CDR3 size: 15 residues.

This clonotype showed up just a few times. The CDR3 loop is CASSQVASGNAGTGELFF. CDR3 nucleotide sequence: TGCGCCAGCAGCCAAGTGGCTAGCGGCAATGCGGGTACCGGGGAGCTGTTTTTT. The V and J genes are TRBV4-1 and TRBJ2-2; TRBD2 aligns across 7 bases. The CDR3 is 18 residues long. The V gene's germline CDR1 is MGHRA and CDR2 YSYEKL. V shed 1 base and J 5 bases; nucleotides not matched to a gene: 13.

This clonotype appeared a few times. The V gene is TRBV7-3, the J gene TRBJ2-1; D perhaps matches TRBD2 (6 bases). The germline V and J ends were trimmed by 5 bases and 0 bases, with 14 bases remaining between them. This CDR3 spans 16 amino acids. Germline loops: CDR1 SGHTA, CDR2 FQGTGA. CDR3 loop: CASSPHGGRSYNEQFF. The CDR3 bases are TGTGCCAGCAGCCCCCACGGGGGTCGCTCCTACAATGAGCAGTTCTTC.